The source of this T cell receptor beta chain is a study of control samples from healthy donors and cancer patients. The V segment lost 1 base and the J segment 6 bases; nucleotides outside the gene matches: 14. Looked up from germline, CDR1 is SQVTM and CDR2 is ANQGSEA. The CDR3 is 17 amino acids. TCRdb keeps only in-frame clones here, not all; method: immunoSEQ multiplex PCR. The data contain around 78,000 clones, 85% to 95% of them singletons. The TCR comes from a woman aged 18 to 35 in good health. Sequences were obtained from blood. The chain combines TRBV29-1 with TRBJ2-1; TRBD2 agrees at 8 bases. The CDR3 DNA sequence: TGCAGCGTTGAAGCTCCCTCCCAGCGGGGGACTCTCAATGAGCAGTTCTTC. This sequence encodes CSVEAPSQRGTLNEQFF.